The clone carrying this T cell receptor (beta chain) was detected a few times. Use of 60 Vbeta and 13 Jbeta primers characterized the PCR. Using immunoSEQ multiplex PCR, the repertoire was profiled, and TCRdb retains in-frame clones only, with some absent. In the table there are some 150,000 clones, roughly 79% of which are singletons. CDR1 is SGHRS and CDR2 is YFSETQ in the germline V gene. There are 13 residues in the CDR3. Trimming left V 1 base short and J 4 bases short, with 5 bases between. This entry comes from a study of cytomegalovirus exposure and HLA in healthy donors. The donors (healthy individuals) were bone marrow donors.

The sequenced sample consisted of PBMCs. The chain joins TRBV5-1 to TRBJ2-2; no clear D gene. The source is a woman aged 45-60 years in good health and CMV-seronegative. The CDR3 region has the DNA TGCGCCAGCAGCTTGTACGGCACCGGGGAGCTGTTTTTT. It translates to CASSLYGTGELFF.